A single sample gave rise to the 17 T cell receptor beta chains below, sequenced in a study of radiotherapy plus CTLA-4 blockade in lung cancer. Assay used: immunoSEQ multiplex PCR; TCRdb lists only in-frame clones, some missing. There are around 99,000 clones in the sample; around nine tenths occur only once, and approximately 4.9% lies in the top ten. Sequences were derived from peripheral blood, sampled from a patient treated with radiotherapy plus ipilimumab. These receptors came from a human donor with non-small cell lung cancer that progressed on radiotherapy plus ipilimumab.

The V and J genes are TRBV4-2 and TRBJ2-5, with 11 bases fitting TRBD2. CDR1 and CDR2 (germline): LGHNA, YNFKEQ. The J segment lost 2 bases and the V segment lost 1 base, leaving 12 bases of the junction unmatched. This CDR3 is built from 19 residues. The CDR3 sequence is CASSQAPYGLAGIQETQYF. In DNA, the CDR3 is TGTGCCAGCAGCCAAGCCCCCTACGGACTAGCGGGCATTCAAGAGACCCAGTACTTC.

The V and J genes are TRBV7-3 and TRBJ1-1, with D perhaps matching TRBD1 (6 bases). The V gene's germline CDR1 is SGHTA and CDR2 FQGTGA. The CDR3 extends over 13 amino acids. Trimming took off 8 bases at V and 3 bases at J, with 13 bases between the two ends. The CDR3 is CASSSGEDTEAFF. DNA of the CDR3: TGTGCCAGCTCATCAGGGGAGGACACTGAAGCTTTCTTT. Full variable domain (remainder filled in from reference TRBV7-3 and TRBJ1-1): GAGVSQTPSNKVTEKGKYVELRCDPISGHTALYWYRQSLGQGPEFLIYFQGTGAADDSGLPNDRFFAVRPEGSVSTLKIQRTERGDSAVYLCASSSGEDTEAFFGQGTRLTVV.

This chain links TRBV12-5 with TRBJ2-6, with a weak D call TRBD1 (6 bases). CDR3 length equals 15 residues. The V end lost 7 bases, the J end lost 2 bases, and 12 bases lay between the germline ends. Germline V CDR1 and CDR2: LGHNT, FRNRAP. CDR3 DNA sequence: TGTGCTAGTGCAGGCACAGGGCCTGGGGCCAACGTCCTGACTTTC. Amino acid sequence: CASAGTGPGANVLTF.

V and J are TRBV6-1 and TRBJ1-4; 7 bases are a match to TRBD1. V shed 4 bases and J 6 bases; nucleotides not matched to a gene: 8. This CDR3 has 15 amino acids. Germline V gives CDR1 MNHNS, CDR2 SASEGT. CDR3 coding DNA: TGTGCCAGCAGTGCCCGGGACAGAGCAGATGAAAAACTGTTTTTT. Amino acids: CASSARDRADEKLFF.

The CDR3, as DNA: TGTGCCAGCAGCTTAGCAGGGACTAGCGGCACCGGGGAGCTGTTTTTT. This gives the protein CASSLAGTSGTGELFF. The chain uses TRBV11-3 and TRBJ2-2; 11 bases are a match to TRBD2. Germline lookup yields CDR1 SGHNT and CDR2 YENEEA. The CDR3 covers 16 residues. V was pared by 1 base and J by 4 bases, with 2 bases of the junction left unmatched.

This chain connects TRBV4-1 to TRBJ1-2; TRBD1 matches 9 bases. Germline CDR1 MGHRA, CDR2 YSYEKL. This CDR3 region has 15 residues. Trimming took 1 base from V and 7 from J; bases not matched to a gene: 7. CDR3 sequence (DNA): TGCGCCAGCAGCCAAGCCGGACAGGGGTTCGGTGGCTACACCTTC. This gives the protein CASSQAGQGFGGYTF.

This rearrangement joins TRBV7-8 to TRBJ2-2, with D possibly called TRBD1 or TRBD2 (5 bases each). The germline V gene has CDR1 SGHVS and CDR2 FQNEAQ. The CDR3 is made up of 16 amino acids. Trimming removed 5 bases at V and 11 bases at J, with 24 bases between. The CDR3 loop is CASSARAGVPQGELFF. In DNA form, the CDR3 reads TGTGCCAGCAGCGCCAGGGCCGGGGTCCCCCAGGGCGAGCTGTTTTTT.

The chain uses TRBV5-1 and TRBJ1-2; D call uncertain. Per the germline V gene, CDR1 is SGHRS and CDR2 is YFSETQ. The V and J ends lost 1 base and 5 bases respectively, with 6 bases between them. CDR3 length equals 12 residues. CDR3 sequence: CASSLSQYGYTF. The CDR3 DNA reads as TGCGCCAGCAGCTTGTCCCAGTATGGCTACACCTTC.

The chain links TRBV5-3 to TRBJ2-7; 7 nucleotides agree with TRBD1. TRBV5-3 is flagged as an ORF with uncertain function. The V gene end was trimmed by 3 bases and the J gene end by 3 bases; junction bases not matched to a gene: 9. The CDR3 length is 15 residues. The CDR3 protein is CARSCIRQGNYEQYF. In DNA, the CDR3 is TGTGCCAGAAGCTGCATCCGACAGGGTAACTACGAGCAGTACTTC.

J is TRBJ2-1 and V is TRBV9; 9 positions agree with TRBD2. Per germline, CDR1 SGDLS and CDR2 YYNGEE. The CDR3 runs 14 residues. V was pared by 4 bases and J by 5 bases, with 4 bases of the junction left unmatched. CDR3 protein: CASSHRTSDNEQFF. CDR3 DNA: TGTGCCAGCAGCCACCGGACTAGCGACAATGAGCAGTTCTTC.

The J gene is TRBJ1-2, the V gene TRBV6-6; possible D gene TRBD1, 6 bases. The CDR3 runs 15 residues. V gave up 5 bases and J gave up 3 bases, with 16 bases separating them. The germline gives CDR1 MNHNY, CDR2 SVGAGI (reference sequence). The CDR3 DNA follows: TGTGCCAGCAGTCACAAAAGACAGGATGACTATGGCTACACCTTC. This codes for CASSHKRQDDYGYTF.

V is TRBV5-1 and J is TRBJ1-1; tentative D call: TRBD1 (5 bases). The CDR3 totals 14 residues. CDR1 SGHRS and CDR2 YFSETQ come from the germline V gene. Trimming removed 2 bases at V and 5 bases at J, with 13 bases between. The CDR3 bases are TGCGCCAGCAGCTTCAGGGATCACGGGACTGAAGCTTTCTTT. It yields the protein CASSFRDHGTEAFF.

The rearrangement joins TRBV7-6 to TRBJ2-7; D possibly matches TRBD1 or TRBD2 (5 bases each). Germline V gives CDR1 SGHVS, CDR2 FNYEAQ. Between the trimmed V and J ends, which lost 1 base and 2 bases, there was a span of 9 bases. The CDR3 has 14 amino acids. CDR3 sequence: CASSLGDGPYEQYF. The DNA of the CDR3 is TGTGCCAGCAGCTTAGGGGACGGTCCCTACGAGCAGTACTTC.

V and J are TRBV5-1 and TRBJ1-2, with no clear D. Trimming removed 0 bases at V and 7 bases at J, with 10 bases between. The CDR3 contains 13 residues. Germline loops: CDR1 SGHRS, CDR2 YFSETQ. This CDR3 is CASSLDGGSGYTF. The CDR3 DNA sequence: TGCGCCAGCAGCTTGGATGGAGGCTCTGGCTACACCTTC.

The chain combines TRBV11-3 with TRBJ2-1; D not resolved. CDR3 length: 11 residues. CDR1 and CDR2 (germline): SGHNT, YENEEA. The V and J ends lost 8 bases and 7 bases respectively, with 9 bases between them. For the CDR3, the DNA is TGTGCCAGCGGGTTAGGAAATGAGCAGTTCTTC. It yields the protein CASGLGNEQFF.

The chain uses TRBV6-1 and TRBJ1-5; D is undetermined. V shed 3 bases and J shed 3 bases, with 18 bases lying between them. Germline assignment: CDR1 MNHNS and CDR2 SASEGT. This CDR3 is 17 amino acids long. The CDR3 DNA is TGTGCCAGCAGTGAGGTTCGTTGGCCCGGTACCAATCAGCCCCAGCATTTT. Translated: CASSEVRWPGTNQPQHF.

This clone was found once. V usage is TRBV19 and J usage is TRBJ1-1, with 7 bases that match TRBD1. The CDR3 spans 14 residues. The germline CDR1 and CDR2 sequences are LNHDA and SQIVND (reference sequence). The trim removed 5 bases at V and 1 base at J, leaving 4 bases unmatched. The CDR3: CASSVRTGNTEAFF. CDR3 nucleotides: TGTGCCAGTAGTGTGCGGACAGGGAACACTGAAGCTTTCTTT.